The entry below describes one TCR beta chain. The clone's antigen remains unknown. Base qualities were left out, and no much larger clone turns up one base away. The data were obtained in a study of vaccination and CD4 T cells after COVID-19 (dated by TCRdb to about 2022). Study-level background: Convalescent patients had a positive SARS-CoV-2 result on nasal swab PCR, and of these patients, several had mild disease and one had severe disease. The convalescent cohort comprised six males and four females, including two Hispanic individuals, seven Caucasians, two Asians and one multiracial person. Post-COVID blood samples were collected from convalescent patients a median of around 96 days after diagnosis, with a range of about 30 to 161 days. For stimulating the cultures, overlapping spike peptide pools were used, derived from SARS-CoV-2 as well as from the common cold coronaviruses HCoV-NL63, HCoV-OC43 and HCoV-229E. The time from the second vaccine dose to post-vaccine blood sampling had a median of approximately 72 days and ranged from about 14 to 241 days. As controls, cultures received a CEFX viral epitope pool (the positive control), an HIV-1 Nef peptide pool (the negative control), or no peptide at all. Each participant got two doses of either the Pfizer-BioNTech BNT162b2 vaccine (n=8) or the Moderna mRNA-1273 vaccine (n=2). In roughly nine COVID-19 convalescent patients and 4 infection-naive healthy vaccine recipients, the spike-specific CD4+ TCR repertoire before mRNA vaccination was compared with the repertoire after mRNA vaccination.

The library was produced with PCR. At the Johns Hopkins FTIC core, DNA from the cultured CD4+ T cells underwent TCR sequencing with the Oncomine TCR Beta short-read assay. The QIAamp micro DNA kit was used to extract genomic DNA from the cultured CD4+ T cells. Oncomine TCR Beta libraries made from cultured CD4+ T cells were pooled using unique dual indexes and sequenced on an Illumina iSeq 100. In the source study's methods: Non-productive sequences were filtered out, and CDR3s that did not start with C, did not end with F or W, or were shorter than 7 amino acids were discarded. Antigen-specific clonotypes were identified using the MANAFEST web application through comparison of peptide-stimulated wells with reference and other culture wells. Positive clones required FDR below 0.05, an odds ratio above 5, and productive frequency above 0.1% in at least two of three replicate wells. A clonotype counted as cross-reactive if it showed significant expansion both in the SARS-CoV-2 spike wells and in at least one common cold coronavirus spike condition. Using R version 3.6.1, CDR3 homology was evaluated through Levenshtein distances (stringdist) along with unrooted phylogenetic trees (ape). Using fastp trimming at Q25 and MiXCR clonotype assembly, TCRdb reanalyzed the public sequencing data and kept in-frame beta chains. Each record represents a unique CDR3 protein, reported with the most common genes and DNA among its rows. The V and J calls were not made by the authors but by TCRdb's processing. The sample table holds more than 10,000 distinct CDR3 sequences, of which less than 45% were seen once. Clones ranked in the top ten supply about 8.6% of the sample.

The CDR3 spans 14 residues, from the cysteine through the phenylalanine. Solely the CDR3 DNA is kept, with 42 bases framed from the first base. V lost 1 base and J lost 5 bases, and the count of bases not matched to a germline gene is 4. The germline V gene (reference sequence) yields DFQATT for CDR1 and SNEGSKA for CDR2. Overall results and qualifications from the work: Relatively few convalescent patients were included in the study, and early timepoints after natural infection were not analyzed. Among the post-vaccine SARS-CoV-2-reactive clones in convalescent patients, a median roughly 85% showed up only after vaccination, which suggests vaccine-specific priming. Of the vaccine-specific clones in convalescent patients, 304 of 307, or nearly all, reacted only to SARS-CoV-2 spike and did not cross-react with common cold coronaviruses. An increase in the median number of SARS-CoV-2-reactive clonotypes from around 20 after infection to 38 after vaccination was observed, but the change was not found to be significant.

Sample treatment or condition, as interpreted from the label and publication: roughly 11-day PBMC culture with coronavirus spike peptide pools or control peptides (ViraFEST assay). The ViraFEST assay, used in the study, expanded antigen-specific T cells with peptide pools and then identified the expanded clonotypes through TCR sequencing. The positive SARS-CoV-2 PCR tests of the convalescent patients were dated from March to December 2020, before the Alpha, Beta and Delta variants emerged in the United States. PBMCs were cultured at around 2 million per well in IMDM supplemented with around 5% human AB serum and about 10 IU/ml IL-2, with approximately 9.2 ug/ml peptide pools added. On days 3 and 7, half of the culture medium was replaced with fresh IL-2-containing medium. CD4+ T cells were isolated after approximately ten days of culture through negative selection using the EasySep CD4+ T cell isolation kit. Ficoll-Paque Plus gradient centrifugation was used to isolate PBMCs from whole blood, and the isolated PBMCs were then either used fresh or cryopreserved at -140C. Each culture condition was generally run in triplicate wells.

Recombination connected TRBV20-1 to TRBJ2-5; the central 10 bases match TRBD1. Specimen: CD4+ T cells from blood, cultured in vitro. This receptor was identified in a human donor who had recovered from COVID-19. The CDR3 has the sequence CSARVTGGRETQYF. The DNA sequence reads TGCAGTGCTAGAGTGACAGGGGGCAGGGAGACCCAGTACTTC.